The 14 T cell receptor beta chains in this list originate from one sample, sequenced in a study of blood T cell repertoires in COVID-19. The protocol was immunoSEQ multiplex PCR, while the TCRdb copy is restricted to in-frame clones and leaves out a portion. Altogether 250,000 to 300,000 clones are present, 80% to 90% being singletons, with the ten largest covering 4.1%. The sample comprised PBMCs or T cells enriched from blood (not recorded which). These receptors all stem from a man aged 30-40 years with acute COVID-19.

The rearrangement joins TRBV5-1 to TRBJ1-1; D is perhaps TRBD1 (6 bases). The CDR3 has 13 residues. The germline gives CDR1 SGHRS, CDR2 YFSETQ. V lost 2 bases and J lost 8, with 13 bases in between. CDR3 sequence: CASSFSDRSEAFF. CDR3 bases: TGCGCCAGCAGCTTCTCCGACAGGAGCGAAGCTTTCTTT.

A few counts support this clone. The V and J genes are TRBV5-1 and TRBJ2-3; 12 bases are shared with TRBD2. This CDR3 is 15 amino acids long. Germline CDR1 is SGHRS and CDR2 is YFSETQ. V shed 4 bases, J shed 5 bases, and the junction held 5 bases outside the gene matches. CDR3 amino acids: CASSPRTSGVDTQYF. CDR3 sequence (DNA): TGCGCCAGCAGCCCCAGGACTAGCGGGGTAGATACGCAGTATTTT.

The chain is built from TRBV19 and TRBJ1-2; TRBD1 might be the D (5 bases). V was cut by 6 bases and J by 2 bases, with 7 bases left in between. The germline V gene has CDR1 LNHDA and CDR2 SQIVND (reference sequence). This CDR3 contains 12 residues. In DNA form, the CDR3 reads TGTGCCAGTAGGACAGCGAACTATGGCTACACCTTC. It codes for CASRTANYGYTF.

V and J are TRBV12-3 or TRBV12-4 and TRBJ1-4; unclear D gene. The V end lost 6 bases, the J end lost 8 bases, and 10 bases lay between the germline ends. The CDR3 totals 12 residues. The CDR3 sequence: CASSIGVEKLFF. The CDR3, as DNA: TGTGCCAGCAGCATCGGTGTCGAAAAACTGTTTTTT.

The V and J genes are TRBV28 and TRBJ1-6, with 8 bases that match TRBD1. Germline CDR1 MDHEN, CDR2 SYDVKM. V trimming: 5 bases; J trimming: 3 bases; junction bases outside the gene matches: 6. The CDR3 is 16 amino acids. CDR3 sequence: CASSTQQGGYNSPLHF. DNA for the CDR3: TGTGCCAGCAGTACCCAACAGGGGGGCTATAATTCACCCCTCCACTTT.

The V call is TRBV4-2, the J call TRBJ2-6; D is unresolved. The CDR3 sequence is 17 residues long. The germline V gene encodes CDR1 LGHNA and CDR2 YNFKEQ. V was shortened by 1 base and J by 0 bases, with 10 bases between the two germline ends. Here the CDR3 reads CASSQVGSSSGANVLTF. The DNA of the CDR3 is TGTGCCAGCAGCCAAGTGGGCAGTTCCTCTGGGGCCAACGTCCTGACTTTC.

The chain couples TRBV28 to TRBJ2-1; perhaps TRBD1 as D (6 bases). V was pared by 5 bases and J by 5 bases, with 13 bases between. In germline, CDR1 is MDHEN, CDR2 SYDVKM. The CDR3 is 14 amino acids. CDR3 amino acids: CASSLTGLHNEQFF. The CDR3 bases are TGTGCCAGCAGTCTTACAGGGTTACACAATGAGCAGTTCTTC.

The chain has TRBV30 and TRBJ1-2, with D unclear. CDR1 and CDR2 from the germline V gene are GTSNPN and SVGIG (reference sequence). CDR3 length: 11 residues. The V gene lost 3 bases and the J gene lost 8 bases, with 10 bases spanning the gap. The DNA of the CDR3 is TGTGCCTGGAGATGGACTGGGGGCTACACCTTC. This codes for CAWRWTGGYTF. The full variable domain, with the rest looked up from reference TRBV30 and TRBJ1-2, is SQTIHQWPATLVQPVGSPLSLECTVEGTSNPNLYWYRQAAGRGLQLLFYSVGIGQISSEVPQNLSASRPQDRQFILSSKKLLLSDSGFYLCAWRWTGGYTFGSGTRLTVV.

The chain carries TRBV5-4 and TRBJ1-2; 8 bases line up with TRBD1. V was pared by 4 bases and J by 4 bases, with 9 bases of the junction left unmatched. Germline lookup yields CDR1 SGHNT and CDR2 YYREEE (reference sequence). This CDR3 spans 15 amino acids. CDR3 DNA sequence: TGTGCCAGCAGCCCACCGGAGGACAGGGCCTATGGCTACACCTTC. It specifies CASSPPEDRAYGYTF.

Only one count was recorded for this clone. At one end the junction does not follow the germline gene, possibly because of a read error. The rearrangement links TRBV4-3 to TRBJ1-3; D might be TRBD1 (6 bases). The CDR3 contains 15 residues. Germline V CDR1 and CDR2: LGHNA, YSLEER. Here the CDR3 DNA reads TGCGCCAGCAGCAAAGACAGGTTCGCCGGAAACACCATATATTTT. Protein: CASSKDRFAGNTIYF.

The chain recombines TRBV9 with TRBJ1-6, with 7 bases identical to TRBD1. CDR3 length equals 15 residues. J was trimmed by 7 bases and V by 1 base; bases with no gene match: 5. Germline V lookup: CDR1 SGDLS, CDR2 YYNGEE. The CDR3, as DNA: TGTGCCAGCAGCGTATCCGGACAGGAAAATTCACCCCTCCACTTT. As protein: CASSVSGQENSPLHF.

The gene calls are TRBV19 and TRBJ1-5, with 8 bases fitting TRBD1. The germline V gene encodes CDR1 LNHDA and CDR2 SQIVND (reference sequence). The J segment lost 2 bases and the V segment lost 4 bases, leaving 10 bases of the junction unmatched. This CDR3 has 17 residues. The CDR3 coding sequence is TGTGCCAGTAGTAGGGGAGACAGGGGTCGGGGCAATCAGCCCCAGCATTTT. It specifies CASSRGDRGRGNQPQHF.

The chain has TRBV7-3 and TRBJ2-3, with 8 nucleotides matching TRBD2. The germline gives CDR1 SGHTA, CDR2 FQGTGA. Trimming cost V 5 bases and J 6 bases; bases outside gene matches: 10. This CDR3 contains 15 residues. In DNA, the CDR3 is TGTGCCAGCAGCCCCCGGAGCGGGAGCGTGGATACGCAGTATTTT. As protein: CASSPRSGSVDTQYF.

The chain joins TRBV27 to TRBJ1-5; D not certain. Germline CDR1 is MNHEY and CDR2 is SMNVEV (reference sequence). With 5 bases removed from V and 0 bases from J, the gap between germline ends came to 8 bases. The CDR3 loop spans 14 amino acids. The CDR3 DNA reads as TGTGCCAGCAGTCAAGGACTTAGCAATCAGCCCCAGCATTTT. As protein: CASSQGLSNQPQHF.